A single sample gave rise to the 5 T cell receptor beta chains below, sequenced in a study of T cell responses to AZD1222 COVID-19 vaccine. Profiled with immunoSEQ multiplex PCR; TCRdb holds only in-frame clones, not every one. The table has over 90,000 clones, about 86% seen once. The source material was peripheral blood, sampled on day 0 of AZD1222 vaccination. These receptors were collected from an adult in good health.

The rearrangement links TRBV24-1 to TRBJ1-2, with D perhaps TRBD1 (5 bases). The ends were cut back, 7 bases at V and 7 bases at J, with 24 bases in the middle. The CDR3 runs to 16 residues. Germline V gene lookup returns CDR1 KGHDR and CDR2 SFDVKD. This CDR3 reads CATSVKGPPHSGGYTF. The CDR3 DNA reads as TGTGCCACCAGCGTTAAGGGGCCCCCCCACTCCGGTGGCTACACCTTC.

V gene TRBV6-2 or TRBV6-3 combines with J gene TRBJ1-2, with D possibly matching TRBD1 (5 bases). This CDR3 is built from 12 residues. Germline-derived CDR1 and CDR2 are MNHEY and SVGEGT. V was trimmed by 3 bases and J by 7 bases, leaving 9 bases between them. CDR3 nucleotide sequence: TGTGCCAGCAGTTATGCAGGGCTTGGCTACACCTTC. Translated, it gives CASSYAGLGYTF.

A few counts support this clone. The chain combines TRBV5-6 with TRBJ2-1, with 14 bases aligning to TRBD2. The length of the CDR3 is 15 residues. Germline CDR1 reads SGHDT; CDR2 reads YYEEEE. V was clipped by 4 bases and J by 6 bases; unmatched bases: 3. CDR3 residues: CASSKGLAGANEQFF. The CDR3 nucleotides read TGTGCCAGCAGCAAGGGACTAGCGGGAGCCAATGAGCAGTTCTTC.

The chain links TRBV10-3 to TRBJ2-6; 14 bases are shared with TRBD2. Germline values: CDR1 ENHRY, CDR2 SYGVKD. The V gene end was trimmed by 6 bases and the J gene end by 2 bases; junction bases not matched to a gene: 6. The CDR3 covers 18 residues. The CDR3 DNA is TGTGCCATCAGAGGGACTAGCGGGGGCAGAGCTGGGGCCAACGTCCTGACTTTC. It specifies CAIRGTSGGRAGANVLTF.

V gene TRBV5-4 combines with J gene TRBJ1-2; D perhaps matches TRBD1 (5 bases). The germline CDR1 and CDR2 sequences are SGHNT and YYREEE (reference sequence). Deletions cut 5 bases from V and 4 bases from J, with 12 bases between. The CDR3 consists of 13 residues. The CDR3 DNA follows: TGTGCCAGCAGGCCCGGGGCCAGCTATGGCTACACCTTC. Its protein is CASRPGASYGYTF.